This T cell receptor beta chain came from a study of vaccination effects on CD4 cells after COVID-19. For the study at large: Post-vaccine draws lagged the second dose by a median of 72 days.

Regarding this clone: The antigen is unknown.

Within the ViraFEST assay, antigen-specific CD4+ T cells underwent expansion with viral peptide pools prior to sequencing. Cultured cells yielded isolated CD4+ T cells after about ten days. Of the BNT162b2 and mRNA-1273 vaccines, participants received two doses of one or the other. V was shortened by 0 bases and J by 2 bases, with 5 bases between the two germline ends. Germline values: CDR1 LNHNV, CDR2 YYDKDF (reference sequence). This CDR3 has 14 amino acids. The table came from immunoSEQ multiplex PCR; TCRdb's copy has only in-frame clones and leaves some out. The sample yields tens of thousands of clones, 80% to 85% seen once. General study findings and limits: Marked contraction was observed in infection-induced and vaccine-induced clones late after vaccination.

The specimen comprised CD4+ T cells from PBMCs cultured with HCoV-229E spike peptides, sampled after COVID-19 vaccination. The chain recombines TRBV15 with TRBJ1-3, with D unresolved. The TCR sequence derives from a human donor who received a COVID-19 vaccine. The DNA for the CDR3 is TGTGCCACCAGCAGAGATAAGGCTGGAAACACCATATATTTT. Amino acids: CATSRDKAGNTIYF.